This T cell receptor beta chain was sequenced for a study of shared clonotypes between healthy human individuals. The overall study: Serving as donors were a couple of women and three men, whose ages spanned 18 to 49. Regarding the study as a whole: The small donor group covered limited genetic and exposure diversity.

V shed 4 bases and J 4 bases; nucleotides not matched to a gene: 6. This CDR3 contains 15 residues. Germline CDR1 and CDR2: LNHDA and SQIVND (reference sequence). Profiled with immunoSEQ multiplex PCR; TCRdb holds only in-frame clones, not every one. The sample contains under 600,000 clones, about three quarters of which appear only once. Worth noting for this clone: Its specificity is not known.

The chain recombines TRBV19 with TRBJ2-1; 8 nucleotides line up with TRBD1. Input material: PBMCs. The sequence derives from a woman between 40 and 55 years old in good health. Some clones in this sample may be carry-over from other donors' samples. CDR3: CASSTGQEMYNEQFF. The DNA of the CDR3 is TGTGCCAGTAGTACGGGACAGGAGATGTACAATGAGCAGTTCTTC.